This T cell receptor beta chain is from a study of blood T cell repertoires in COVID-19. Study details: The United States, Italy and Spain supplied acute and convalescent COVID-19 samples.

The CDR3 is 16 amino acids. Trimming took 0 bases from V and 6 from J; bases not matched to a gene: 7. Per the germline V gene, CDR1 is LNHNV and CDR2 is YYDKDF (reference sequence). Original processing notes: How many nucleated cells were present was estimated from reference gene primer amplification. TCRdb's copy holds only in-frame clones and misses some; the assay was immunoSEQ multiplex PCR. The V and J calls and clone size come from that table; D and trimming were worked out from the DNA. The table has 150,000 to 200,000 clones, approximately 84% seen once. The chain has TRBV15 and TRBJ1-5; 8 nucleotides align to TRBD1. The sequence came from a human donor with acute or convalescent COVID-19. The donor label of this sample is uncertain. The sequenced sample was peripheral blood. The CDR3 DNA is TGTGCCACCAGCAGAGATCAGGGGGCTGGTGGTCAGCCCCAGCATTTT. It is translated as CATSRDQGAGGQPQHF.